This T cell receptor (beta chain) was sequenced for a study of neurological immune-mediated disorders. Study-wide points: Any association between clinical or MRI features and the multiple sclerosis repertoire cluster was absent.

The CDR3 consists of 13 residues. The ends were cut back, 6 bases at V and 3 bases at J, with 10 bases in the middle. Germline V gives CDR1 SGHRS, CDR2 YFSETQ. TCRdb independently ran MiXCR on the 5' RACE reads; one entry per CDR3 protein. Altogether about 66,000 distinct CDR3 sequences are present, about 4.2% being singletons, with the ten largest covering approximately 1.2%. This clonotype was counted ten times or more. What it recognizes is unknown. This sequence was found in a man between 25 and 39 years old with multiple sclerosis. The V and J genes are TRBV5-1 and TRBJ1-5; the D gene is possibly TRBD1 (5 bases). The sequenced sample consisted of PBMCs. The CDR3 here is CASTEGPNQPQHF. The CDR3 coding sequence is TGCGCCAGCACCGAGGGGCCCAATCAGCCCCAGCATTTT.